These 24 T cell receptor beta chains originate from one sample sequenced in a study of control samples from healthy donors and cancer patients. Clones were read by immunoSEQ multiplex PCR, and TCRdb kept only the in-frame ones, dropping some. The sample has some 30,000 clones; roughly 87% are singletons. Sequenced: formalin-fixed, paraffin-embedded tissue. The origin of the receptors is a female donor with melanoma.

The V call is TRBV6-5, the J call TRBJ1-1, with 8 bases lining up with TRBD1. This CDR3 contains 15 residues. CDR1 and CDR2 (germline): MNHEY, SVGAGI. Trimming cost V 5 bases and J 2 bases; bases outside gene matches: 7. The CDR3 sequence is CASSPLGQGNTEAFF. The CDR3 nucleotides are TGTGCCAGCAGTCCCCTTGGACAGGGAAACACTGAAGCTTTCTTT.

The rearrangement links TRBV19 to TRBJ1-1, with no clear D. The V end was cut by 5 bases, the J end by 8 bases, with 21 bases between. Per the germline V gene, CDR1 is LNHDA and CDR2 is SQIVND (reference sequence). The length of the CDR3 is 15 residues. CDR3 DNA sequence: TGTGCCAGTAGTGGTGTCGAGGGTTGGAAATCCGAAGCTTTCTTT. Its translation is CASSGVEGWKSEAFF. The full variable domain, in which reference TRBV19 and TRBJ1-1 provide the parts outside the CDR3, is DGGITQSPKYLFRKEGQNVTLSCEQNLNHDAMYWYRQDPGQGLRLIYYSQIVNDFQKGDIAEGYSVSREKKESFPLTVTSAQKNPTAFYLCASSGVEGWKSEAFFGQGTRLTVV.

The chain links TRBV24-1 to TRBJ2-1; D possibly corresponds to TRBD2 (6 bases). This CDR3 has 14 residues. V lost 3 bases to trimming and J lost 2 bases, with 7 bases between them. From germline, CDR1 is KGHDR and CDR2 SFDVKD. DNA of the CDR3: TGTGCCACCAGTGATCGCGGGGCCTACAATGAGCAGTTCTTC. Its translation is CATSDRGAYNEQFF.

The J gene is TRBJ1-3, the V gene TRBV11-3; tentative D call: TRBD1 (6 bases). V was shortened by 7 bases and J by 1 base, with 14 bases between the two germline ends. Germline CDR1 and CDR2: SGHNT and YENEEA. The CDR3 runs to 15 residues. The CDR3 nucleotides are TGTGCCAGCATCAGGGGAACCCATTCTGGAAACACCATATATTTT. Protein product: CASIRGTHSGNTIYF.

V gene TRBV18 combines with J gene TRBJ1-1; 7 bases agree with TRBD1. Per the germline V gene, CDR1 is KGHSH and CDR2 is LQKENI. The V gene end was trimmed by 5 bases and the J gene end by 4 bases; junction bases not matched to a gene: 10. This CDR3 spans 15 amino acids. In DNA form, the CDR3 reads TGTGCCAGCTCATCAAGACAGGGTCAAGGCACTGAAGCTTTCTTT. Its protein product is CASSSRQGQGTEAFF.

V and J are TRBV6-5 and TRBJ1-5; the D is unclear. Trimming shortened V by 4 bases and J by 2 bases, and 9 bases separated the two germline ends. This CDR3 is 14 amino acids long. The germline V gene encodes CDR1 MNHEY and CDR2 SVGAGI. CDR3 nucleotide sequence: TGTGCCAGCAGTTGGGCCCCCGGCAATCAGCCCCAGCATTTT. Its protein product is CASSWAPGNQPQHF.

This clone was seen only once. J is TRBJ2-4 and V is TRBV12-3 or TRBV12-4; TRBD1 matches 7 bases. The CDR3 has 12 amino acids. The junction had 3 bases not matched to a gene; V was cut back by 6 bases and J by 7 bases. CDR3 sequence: CASSSGGNIQYF. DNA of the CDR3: TGTGCCAGCAGCTCAGGGGGTAACATTCAGTACTTC.

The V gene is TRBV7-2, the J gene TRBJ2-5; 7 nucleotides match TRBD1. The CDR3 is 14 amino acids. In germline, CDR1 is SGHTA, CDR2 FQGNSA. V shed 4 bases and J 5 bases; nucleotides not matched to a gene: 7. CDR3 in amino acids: CASSSGTVRETQYF. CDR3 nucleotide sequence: TGTGCCAGCAGCTCCGGGACAGTGCGCGAGACCCAGTACTTC. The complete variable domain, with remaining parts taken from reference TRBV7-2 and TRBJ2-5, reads GAGVSQSPSNKVTEKGKDVELRCDPISGHTALYWYRQSLGQGLEFLIYFQGNSAPDKSGLPSDRFSAERTGGSVSTLTIQRTQQEDSAVYLCASSSGTVRETQYFGPGTRLLVL.

The CDR3 reads CAGAHPGYNEQFF. The CDR3 region has the DNA TGTGCCGGGGCCCATCCGGGCTACAATGAGCAGTTCTTC. The chain carries TRBV21-1 and TRBJ2-1; the tabulated D call, TRBD1, remains unverified against the DNA. TRBV21-1 is annotated as a pseudogene. This CDR3 is 13 amino acids long.

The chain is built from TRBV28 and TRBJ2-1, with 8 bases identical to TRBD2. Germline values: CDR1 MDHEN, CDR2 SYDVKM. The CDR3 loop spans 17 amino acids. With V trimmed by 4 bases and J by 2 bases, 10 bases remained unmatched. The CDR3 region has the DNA TGTGCCAGCAGTTCCCCCGTCCCGGGACTAGCCTACAATGAGCAGTTCTTC. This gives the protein CASSSPVPGLAYNEQFF.

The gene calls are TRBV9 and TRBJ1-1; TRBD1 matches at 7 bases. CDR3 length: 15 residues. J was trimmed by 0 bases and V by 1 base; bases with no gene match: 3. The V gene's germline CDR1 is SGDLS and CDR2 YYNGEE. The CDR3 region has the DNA TGTGCCAGCAGCGTATTGGGACAGCTGAACACTGAAGCTTTCTTT. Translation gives CASSVLGQLNTEAFF.

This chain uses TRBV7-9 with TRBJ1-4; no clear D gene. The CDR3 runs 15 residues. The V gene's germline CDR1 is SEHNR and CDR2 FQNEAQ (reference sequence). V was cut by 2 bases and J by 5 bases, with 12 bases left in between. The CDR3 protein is CASSLPLWKNEKLFF. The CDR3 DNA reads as TGTGCCAGCAGCTTACCCCTCTGGAAAAATGAAAAACTGTTTTTT. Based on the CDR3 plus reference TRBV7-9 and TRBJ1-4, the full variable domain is DTGVSQNPRHKITKRGQNVTFRCDPISEHNRLYWYRQTLGQGPEFLTYFQNEAQLEKSRLLSDRFSAERPKGSFSTLEIQRTEQGDSAMYLCASSLPLWKNEKLFFGSGTQLSVL.

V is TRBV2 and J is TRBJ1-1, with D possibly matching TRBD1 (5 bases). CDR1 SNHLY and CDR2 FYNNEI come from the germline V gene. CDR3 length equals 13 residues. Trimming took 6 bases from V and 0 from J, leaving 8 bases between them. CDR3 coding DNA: TGTGCCAGCAGCCGACAGCTGAACACTGAAGCTTTCTTT. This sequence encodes CASSRQLNTEAFF.

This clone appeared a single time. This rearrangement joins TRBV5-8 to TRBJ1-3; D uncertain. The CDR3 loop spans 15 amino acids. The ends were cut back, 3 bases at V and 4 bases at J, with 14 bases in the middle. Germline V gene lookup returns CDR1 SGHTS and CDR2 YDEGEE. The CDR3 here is CASSWSWGAGNTIYF. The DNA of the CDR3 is TGTGCCAGCAGCTGGAGCTGGGGTGCGGGAAACACCATATATTTT. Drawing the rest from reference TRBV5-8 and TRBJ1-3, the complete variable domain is EAGVTQSPTHLIKTRGQQATLRCSPISGHTSVYWYQQALGLGLQFLLWYDEGEERNRGNFPPRFSGRQFPNYSSELNVNALELEDSALYLCASSWSWGAGNTIYFGEGSWLTVV.

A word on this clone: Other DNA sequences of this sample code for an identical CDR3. CDR3 bases: TGTGCCACCAGCAGAGGCCAGGGGCTTGGCTACACCTTC. It is translated as CATSRGQGLGYTF. This rearrangement joins TRBV15 to TRBJ1-2; D might be TRBD1 (6 bases). Trimming shortened V by 1 base and J by 7 bases, and 10 bases separated the two germline ends. CDR1 LNHNV and CDR2 YYDKDF come from the germline V gene (reference sequence). This CDR3 spans 13 amino acids.

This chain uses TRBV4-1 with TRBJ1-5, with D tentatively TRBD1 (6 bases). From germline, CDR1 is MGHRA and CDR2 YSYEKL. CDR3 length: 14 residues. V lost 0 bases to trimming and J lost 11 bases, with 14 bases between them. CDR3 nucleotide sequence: TGCGCCAGCAGCCAAGAAGGCAGGGGCACGGCCCAGCATTTT. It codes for CASSQEGRGTAQHF.

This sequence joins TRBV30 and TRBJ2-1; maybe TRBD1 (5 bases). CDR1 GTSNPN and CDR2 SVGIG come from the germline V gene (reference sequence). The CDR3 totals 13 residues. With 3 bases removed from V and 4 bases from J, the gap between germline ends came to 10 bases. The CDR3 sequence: CAWRSGLYNEQFF. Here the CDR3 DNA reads TGTGCCTGGAGGTCAGGGTTGTACAATGAGCAGTTCTTC.

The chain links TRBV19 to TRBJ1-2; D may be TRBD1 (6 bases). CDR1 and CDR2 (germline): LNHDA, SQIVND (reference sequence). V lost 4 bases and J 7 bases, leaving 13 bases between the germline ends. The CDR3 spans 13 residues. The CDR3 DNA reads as TGTGCCAGTAGTACGCAGGGGAGGAGTGGCTACACCTTC. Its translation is CASSTQGRSGYTF.

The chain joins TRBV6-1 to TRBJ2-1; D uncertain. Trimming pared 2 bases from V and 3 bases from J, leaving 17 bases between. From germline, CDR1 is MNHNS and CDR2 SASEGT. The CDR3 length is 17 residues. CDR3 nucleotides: TGTGCCAGCAGTGAAAAGGGAAGCCGGGCCGGCTACAATGAGCAGTTCTTC. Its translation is CASSEKGSRAGYNEQFF.

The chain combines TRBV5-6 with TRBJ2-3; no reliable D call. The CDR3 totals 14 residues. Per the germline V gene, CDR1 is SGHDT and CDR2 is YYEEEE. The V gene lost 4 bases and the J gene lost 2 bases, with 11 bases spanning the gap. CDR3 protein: CASSRGSVTDTQYF. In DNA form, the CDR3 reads TGTGCCAGCAGCCGAGGTTCGGTCACAGATACGCAGTATTTT. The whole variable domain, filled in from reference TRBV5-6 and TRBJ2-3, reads DAGVTQSPTHLIKTRGQQVTLRCSPKSGHDTVSWYQQALGQGPQFIFQYYEEEERQRGNFPDRFSGHQFPNYSSELNVNALLLGDSALYLCASSRGSVTDTQYFGPGTRLTVL.

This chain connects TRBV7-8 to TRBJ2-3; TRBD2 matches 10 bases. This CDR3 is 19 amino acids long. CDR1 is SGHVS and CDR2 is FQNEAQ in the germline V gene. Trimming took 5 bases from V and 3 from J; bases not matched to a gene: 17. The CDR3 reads CASSPYNSGRSVQTDTQYF. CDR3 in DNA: TGTGCCAGCAGCCCGTATAATAGCGGGAGGTCTGTACAAACAGATACGCAGTATTTT.

CDR3 loop: CASSQATGTVPYNEQFF. The DNA for the CDR3 is TGCGCCAGCAGCCAGGCGACAGGGACGGTGCCCTACAATGAGCAGTTCTTC. The V and J genes are TRBV4-1 and TRBJ2-1, with TRBD1 matching 7 bases. The germline gives CDR1 MGHRA, CDR2 YSYEKL. The CDR3 spans 17 residues. J was trimmed by 2 bases and V by 3 bases; bases with no gene match: 10.

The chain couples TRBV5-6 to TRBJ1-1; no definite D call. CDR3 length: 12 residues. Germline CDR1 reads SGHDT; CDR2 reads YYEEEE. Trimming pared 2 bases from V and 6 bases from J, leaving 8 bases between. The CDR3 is CASSFSNAEAFF. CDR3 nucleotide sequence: TGTGCCAGCAGCTTTTCTAACGCTGAAGCTTTCTTT.

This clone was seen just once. The chain's CDR3 is CASSSSGSAKTQYF. The CDR3 DNA is TGTGCCAGCAGCTCTAGCGGGAGCGCGAAGACCCAGTACTTC. The J gene is TRBJ2-5, the V gene TRBV7-9; 10 bases are a match to TRBD2. CDR3 length: 14 amino acids. The junction had 5 bases not matched to a gene; V was cut back by 4 bases and J by 6 bases. Germline assignment: CDR1 SEHNR and CDR2 FQNEAQ (reference sequence). The full variable domain, rest sourced from reference TRBV7-9 and TRBJ2-5, is DTGVSQNPRHKITKRGQNVTFRCDPISEHNRLYWYRQTLGQGPEFLTYFQNEAQLEKSRLLSDRFSAERPKGSFSTLEIQRTEQGDSAMYLCASSSSGSAKTQYFGPGTRLLVL.